The 5 T cell receptor beta chains in this list originate from one sample, sequenced in a study of PD-1 blockade in mismatch repair-deficient tumors. Only in-frame clones appear in the TCRdb table, and some are missing; sequencing was by immunoSEQ multiplex PCR. The repertoire holds about 14,000 clones, with roughly 82% as singletons. The sequencing used PBMCs, collected less than 15 weeks after starting pembrolizumab. The receptors stem from an adult with mismatch repair-deficient cancer.

This chain joins TRBV19 and TRBJ1-5; TRBD1 matches 9 bases. From germline, CDR1 is LNHDA and CDR2 SQIVND (reference sequence). This CDR3 region has 15 residues. The V gene end was trimmed by 4 bases and the J gene end by 2 bases; junction bases not matched to a gene: 3. The CDR3 coding sequence is TGTGCCAGTAGTACGAGGGACAGGGGCAATCAGCCCCAGCATTTT. This sequence encodes CASSTRDRGNQPQHF.

CDR3 nucleotides: TGCGCCAGCAGCTTGGACAGATCTGGAAACACCATATATTTT. This codes for CASSLDRSGNTIYF. V gene TRBV5-1 combines with J gene TRBJ1-3; D not certain. The CDR3 length is 14 residues. The germline V and J ends were trimmed by 0 bases and 1 base, with 5 bases remaining between them. Per the germline V gene, CDR1 is SGHRS and CDR2 is YFSETQ.

The chain carries TRBV7-3 and TRBJ1-1; the D is unclear. V was trimmed by 4 bases and J by 1 base, leaving 7 bases between them. The CDR3 is 13 amino acids. Germline-derived CDR1 and CDR2 are SGHTA and FQGTGA. In nucleotides, the CDR3 is TGTGCCAGCAGCTATCGGTCGAACACTGAAGCTTTCTTT. Its protein product is CASSYRSNTEAFF.

The V call is TRBV5-4, the J call TRBJ2-3; a weak D match, TRBD2 (6 bases). Germline CDR1 is SGHNT and CDR2 is YYREEE (reference sequence). With 2 bases removed from V and 2 bases from J, the gap between germline ends came to 15 bases. The CDR3 runs to 16 residues. Here the CDR3 DNA reads TGTGCCAGCAGCTTCTCTGTGGGAGGCGTCACAGATACGCAGTATTTT. Translation: CASSFSVGGVTDTQYF.

The chain combines TRBV4-1 with TRBJ2-4, with D maybe TRBD1 (5 bases). The length of the CDR3 is 17 residues. V was shortened by 0 bases and J by 0 bases, with 12 bases between the two germline ends. Germline V CDR1 and CDR2: MGHRA, YSYEKL. CDR3 coding DNA: TGCGCCAGCAGCCAAGAAGTGGCAGGGTTAGCCAAAAACATTCAGTACTTC. This sequence encodes CASSQEVAGLAKNIQYF.